The rows below give T cell receptor beta chains drawn from one sample of a study of blood T cell repertoires in COVID-19. The method was immunoSEQ multiplex PCR; TCRdb's version includes in-frame clones alone and lacks a portion of them. The table has 310,000 or so clones, more than 80% seen once. Material for sequencing was peripheral blood. The receptors were gathered from a man aged 18 to 30 who had recovered from COVID-19. CDR3s include the opening cysteine and the closing phenylalanine or tryptophan. Each record gives: V gene, J gene, CDR3 protein.

TRBV7-2	TRBJ1-1	CASSYEQGMAFF
TRBV19	TRBJ2-1	CASSMLVASGRDEQFF
TRBV6-5	TRBJ1-4	CASRSSGADEKLFF
TRBV18	TRBJ2-1	CASSQQGFYNEQFF
TRBV6-5	TRBJ1-1	CASSSTGTGGTEAFF
TRBV25-1	TRBJ2-1	CASSADSHNEQFF
TRBV13	TRBJ2-5	CASSLEGEETQYF
TRBV2	TRBJ2-1	CASSQGVRDEQFF
TRBV7-2	TRBJ1-2	CASSPDRDRGYTF
TRBV10-3	TRBJ2-5	CAISERQGGRETQYF
TRBV6-6	TRBJ1-2	CASSRQGLPYGYTF
TRBV14	TRBJ2-7	CASSQVSGSYEQYF
TRBV19	TRBJ1-1	CASSVTGDATEAFF
TRBV19	TRBJ2-3	CASSIAGRGTDTQYF
TRBV6-2/TRBV6-3	TRBJ1-1	CASSYSWQGAVEAFF
TRBV24-1	TRBJ2-1	CATSDSTRSNEQFF
TRBV19	TRBJ2-1	CASSSGGHSYNEQFF
TRBV6-1	TRBJ1-5	CASSEWTEQQPQHF
TRBV7-9	TRBJ2-1	CASSEGQGSYNEQFF
TRBV9	TRBJ2-7	CASSVDSGVTYEQYF
TRBV5-1	TRBJ1-1	CASSPGGIVEAFF
TRBV6-6	TRBJ1-1	CASSYAGGTEAFF
TRBV5-6	TRBJ2-7	CASSPGTAYEQYF
TRBV6-2/TRBV6-3	TRBJ2-3	CASSPRRASTDTQYF
TRBV6-5	TRBJ2-2	CASSYSTRGSTGELFF
TRBV6-5	TRBJ1-2	CASSLGGAYGYTF
TRBV5-1	TRBJ1-5	CASSLVPATLRDSNQPQHF
TRBV19	TRBJ1-1	CASSISSSRTVLMNTEAFF